The sample holds a few counts of the clone carrying this TCR beta chain. Its antigen is not identified. These data belong to a study of T-cell memory formation after mild COVID-19. For the study at large: Each donor largely had its own TCR clusters. Regarding the study as a whole: Nothing showed for sure that second-wave clones peaking on day 37 were SARS-CoV-2 specific. Within pre-infection memory, some responding clones were found, suggesting cross-reactive memory joined.

Sample barcodes and UMIs were carried by the TCR alpha and TCR beta cDNA libraries that 5'RACE generated with constant-segment primers. Using its own MiXCR run on the 5' RACE reads, TCRdb lists one record per CDR3 protein. The sample holds approximately 100,000 distinct CDR3 sequences, 9.5% to 15% seen once. Material for sequencing was PBMCs or a T cell subset sorted from them (not recorded which). The TCR originated in an adult woman who had mild COVID-19 (a few samples of this study predate the infection). Cell type and time point are not known.

Here the CDR3 DNA reads TGTGCCAGCAGTTACTACGACAGGGCCCCTGAAGCTTTCTTT. Translation gives CASSYYDRAPEAFF. The rearrangement uses TRBV6-5 and TRBJ1-1; 7 bases fit TRBD1. V dropped 1 base and J dropped 6; count of bases not matched to a gene: 5. The CDR3 runs 14 residues. Germline lookup yields CDR1 MNHEY and CDR2 SVGAGI.